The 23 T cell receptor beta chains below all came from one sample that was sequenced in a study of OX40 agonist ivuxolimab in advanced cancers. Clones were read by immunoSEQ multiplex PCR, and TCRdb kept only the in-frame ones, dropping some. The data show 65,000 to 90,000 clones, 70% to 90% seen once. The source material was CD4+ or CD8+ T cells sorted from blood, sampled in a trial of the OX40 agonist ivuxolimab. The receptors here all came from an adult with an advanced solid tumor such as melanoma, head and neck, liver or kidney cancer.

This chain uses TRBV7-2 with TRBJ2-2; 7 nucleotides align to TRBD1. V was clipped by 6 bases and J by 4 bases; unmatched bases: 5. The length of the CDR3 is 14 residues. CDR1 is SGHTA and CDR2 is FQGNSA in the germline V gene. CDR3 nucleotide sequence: TGTGCCAGCAGACCACAGGGGATCACCGGGGAGCTGTTTTTT. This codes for CASRPQGITGELFF.

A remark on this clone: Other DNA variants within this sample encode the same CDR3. The CDR3 sequence is CASSSGGLNTEAFF. The DNA for the CDR3 is TGTGCCAGCAGCTCGGGGGGACTGAACACTGAAGCTTTCTTT. J is TRBJ1-1 and V is TRBV6-6; D may be TRBD1 (5 bases). Germline values: CDR1 MNHNY, CDR2 SVGAGI (reference sequence). This CDR3 has 14 residues. V lost 6 bases and J lost 0, with 11 bases in between.

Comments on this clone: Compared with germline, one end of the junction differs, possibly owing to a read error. DNA for the CDR3: TGTGCCAGCAGTTACTCCGGCCAGGGCTATGGCTACACCTTC. Translating gives CASSYSGQGYGYTF. V usage is TRBV6-4 and J usage is TRBJ1-2; a possible D gene is TRBD1 (5 bases). This CDR3 has 14 residues. Germline V CDR1 and CDR2: MRHNA, SNTAGT.

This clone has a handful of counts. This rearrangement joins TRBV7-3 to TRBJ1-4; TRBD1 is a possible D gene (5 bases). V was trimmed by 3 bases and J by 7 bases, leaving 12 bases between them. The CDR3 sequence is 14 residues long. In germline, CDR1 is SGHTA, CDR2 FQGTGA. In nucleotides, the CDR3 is TGTGCCAGCAGCTTTAGTGGGGGTGGTGAAAAACTGTTTTTT. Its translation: CASSFSGGGEKLFF. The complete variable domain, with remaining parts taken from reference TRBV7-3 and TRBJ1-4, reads GAGVSQTPSNKVTEKGKYVELRCDPISGHTALYWYRQSLGQGPEFLIYFQGTGAADDSGLPNDRFFAVRPEGSVSTLKIQRTERGDSAVYLCASSFSGGGEKLFFGSGTQLSVL.

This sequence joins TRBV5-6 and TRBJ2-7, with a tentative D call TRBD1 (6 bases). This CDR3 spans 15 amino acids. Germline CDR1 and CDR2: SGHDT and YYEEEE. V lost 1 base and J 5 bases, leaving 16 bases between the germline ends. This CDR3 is CASSLTGYKADEQYF. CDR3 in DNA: TGTGCCAGCAGCTTGACAGGGTATAAAGCCGACGAGCAGTACTTC.

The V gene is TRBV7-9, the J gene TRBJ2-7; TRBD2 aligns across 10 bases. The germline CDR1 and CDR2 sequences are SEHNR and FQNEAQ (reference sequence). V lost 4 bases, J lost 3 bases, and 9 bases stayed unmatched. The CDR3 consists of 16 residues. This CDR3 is CASSSPSASGSYEQYF. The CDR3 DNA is TGTGCCAGCAGCTCTCCTTCGGCTAGCGGGAGCTACGAGCAGTACTTC.

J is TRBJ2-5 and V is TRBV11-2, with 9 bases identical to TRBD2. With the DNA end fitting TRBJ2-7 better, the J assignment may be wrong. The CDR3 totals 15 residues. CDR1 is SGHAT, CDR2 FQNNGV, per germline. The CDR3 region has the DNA TGTGCCAGCAGCTTAGAAGGGACTAGCACCTACGAGCAGTACTTC. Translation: CASSLEGTSTYEQYF.

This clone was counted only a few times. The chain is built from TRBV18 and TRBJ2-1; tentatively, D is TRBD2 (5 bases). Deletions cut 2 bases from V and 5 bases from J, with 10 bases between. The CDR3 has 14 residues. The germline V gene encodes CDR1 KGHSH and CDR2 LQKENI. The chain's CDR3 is CASSPRTGNNEQFF. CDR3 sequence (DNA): TGTGCCAGCTCACCAAGGACGGGGAACAATGAGCAGTTCTTC.

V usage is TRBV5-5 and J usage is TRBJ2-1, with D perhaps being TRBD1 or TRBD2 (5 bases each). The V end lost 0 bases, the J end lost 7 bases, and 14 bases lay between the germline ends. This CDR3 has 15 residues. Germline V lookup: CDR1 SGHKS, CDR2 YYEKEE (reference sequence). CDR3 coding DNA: TGTGCCAGCAGCTTGGCTGGGGGTACAGTTAATGAGCAGTTCTTC. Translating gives CASSLAGGTVNEQFF.

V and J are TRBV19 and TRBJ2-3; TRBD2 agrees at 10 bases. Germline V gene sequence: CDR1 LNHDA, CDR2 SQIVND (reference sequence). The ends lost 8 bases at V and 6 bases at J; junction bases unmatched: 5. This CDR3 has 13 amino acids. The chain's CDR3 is CASQLAGADTQYF. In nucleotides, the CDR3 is TGTGCCAGTCAGCTAGCGGGAGCCGATACGCAGTATTTT.

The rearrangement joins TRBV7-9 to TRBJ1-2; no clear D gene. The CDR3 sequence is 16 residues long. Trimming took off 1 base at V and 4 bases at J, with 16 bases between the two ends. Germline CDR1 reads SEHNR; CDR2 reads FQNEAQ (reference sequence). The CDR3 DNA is TGTGCCAGCAGCTTAGATCTCGGAATGGTAACCTATGGCTACACCTTC. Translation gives CASSLDLGMVTYGYTF.

Here the CDR3 reads CASSFFDGEQYF. The CDR3 nucleotides are TGTGCCAGCAGCTTTTTCGATGGCGAGCAGTACTTC. The chain employs TRBV5-6 and TRBJ2-7; unclear D gene. Between the trimmed V and J ends, which lost 2 bases and 6 bases, there was a span of 9 bases. Germline V lookup: CDR1 SGHDT, CDR2 YYEEEE. The CDR3 contains 12 residues.

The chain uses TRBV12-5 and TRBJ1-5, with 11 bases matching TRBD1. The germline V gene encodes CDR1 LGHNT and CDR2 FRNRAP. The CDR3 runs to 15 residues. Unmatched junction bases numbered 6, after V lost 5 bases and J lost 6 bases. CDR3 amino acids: CASGPGQGAIQPQHF. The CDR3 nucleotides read TGTGCTAGTGGTCCTGGACAGGGGGCGATTCAGCCCCAGCATTTT.

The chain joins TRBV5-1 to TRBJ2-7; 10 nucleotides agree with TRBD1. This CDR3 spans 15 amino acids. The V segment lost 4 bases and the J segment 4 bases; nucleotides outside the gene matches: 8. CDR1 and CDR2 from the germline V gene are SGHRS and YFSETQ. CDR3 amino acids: CASSLTGGAVYEQYF. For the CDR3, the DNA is TGCGCCAGCAGCCTGACAGGGGGCGCAGTATACGAGCAGTACTTC.

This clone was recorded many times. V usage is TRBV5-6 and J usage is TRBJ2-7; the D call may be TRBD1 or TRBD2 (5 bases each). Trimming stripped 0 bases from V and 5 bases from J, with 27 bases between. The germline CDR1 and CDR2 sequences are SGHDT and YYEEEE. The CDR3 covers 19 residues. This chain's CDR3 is CASSLAVGRAWGEVDEQYF. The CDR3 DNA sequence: TGTGCCAGCAGCTTGGCCGTTGGCAGGGCGTGGGGAGAGGTAGACGAGCAGTACTTC.

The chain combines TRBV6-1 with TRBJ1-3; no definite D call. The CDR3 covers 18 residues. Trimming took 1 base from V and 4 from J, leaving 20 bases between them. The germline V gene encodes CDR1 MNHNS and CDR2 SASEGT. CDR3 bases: TGTGCCAGCAGTGAAGGAAGCAGAGGCCTGTGGGGAGGAAACACCATATATTTT. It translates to CASSEGSRGLWGGNTIYF.

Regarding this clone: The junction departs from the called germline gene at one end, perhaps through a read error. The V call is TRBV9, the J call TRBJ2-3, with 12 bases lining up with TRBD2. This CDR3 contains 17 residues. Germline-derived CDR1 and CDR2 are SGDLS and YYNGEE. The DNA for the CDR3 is TGTGCCAGCACCGTAGCAGGGACTAGCGGGCCCACAGATACGCAGTATTTT. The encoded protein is CASTVAGTSGPTDTQYF.

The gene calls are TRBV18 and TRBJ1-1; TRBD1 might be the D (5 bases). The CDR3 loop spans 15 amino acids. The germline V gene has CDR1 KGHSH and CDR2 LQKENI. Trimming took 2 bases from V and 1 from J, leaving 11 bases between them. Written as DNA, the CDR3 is TGTGCCAGCTCACCATTGGGGACGGCGAACACTGAAGCTTTCTTT. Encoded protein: CASSPLGTANTEAFF.

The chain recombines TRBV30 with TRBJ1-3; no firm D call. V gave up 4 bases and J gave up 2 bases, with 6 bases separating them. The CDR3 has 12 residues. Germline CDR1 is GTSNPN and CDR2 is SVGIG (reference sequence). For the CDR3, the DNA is TGTGCCTGGACCCGGACTGGAAACACCATATATTTT. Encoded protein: CAWTRTGNTIYF.

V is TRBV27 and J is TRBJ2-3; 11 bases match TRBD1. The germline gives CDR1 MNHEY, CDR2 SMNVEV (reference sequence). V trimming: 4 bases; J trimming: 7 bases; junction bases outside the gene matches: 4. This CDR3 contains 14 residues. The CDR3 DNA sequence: TGTGCCAGCAGTTGGGACAGGGGGAGGAATACGCAGTATTTT. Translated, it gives CASSWDRGRNTQYF.

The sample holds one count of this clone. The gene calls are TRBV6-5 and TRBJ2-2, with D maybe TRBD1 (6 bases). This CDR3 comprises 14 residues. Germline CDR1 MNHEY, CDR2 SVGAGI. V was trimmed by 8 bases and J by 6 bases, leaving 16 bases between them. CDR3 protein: CASGTRTAAGELFF. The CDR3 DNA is TGTGCCAGCGGAACACGGACAGCAGCCGGGGAGCTGTTTTTT.

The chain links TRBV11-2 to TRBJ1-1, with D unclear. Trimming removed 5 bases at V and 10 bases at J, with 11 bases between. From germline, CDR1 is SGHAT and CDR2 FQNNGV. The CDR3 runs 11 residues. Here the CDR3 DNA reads TGTGCCAGCAGCCACGGAAGTGGAGCTTTCTTT. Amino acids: CASSHGSGAFF.

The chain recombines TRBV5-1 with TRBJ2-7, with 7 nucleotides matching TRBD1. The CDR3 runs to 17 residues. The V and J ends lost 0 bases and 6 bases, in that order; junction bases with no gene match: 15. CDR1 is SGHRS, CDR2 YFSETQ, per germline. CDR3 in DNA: TGCGCCAGCAGCTTGGAATTCTCCGGAACAGGGGTAACCGAGCAGTACTTC. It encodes CASSLEFSGTGVTEQYF.